This T cell receptor (beta chain) was recorded in a study of blood T cell repertoires in COVID-19. About the study: PBMCs, B-cell-depleted T cells, or T cells provided the cDNA or gDNA that made up the material.

Assay used: immunoSEQ multiplex PCR; TCRdb lists only in-frame clones, some missing. The sample has around 250,000 clones, roughly 85% seen once. Participants were aged roughly 18 to 89 years from about 25 US areas. Two negative PCRs, clearance, or symptom resolution were required of recovered Cohort 3 donors. V lost 2 bases, J lost 4 bases, and 8 bases lay in between. Germline assignment: CDR1 LGHDT and CDR2 YNNKEL (reference sequence). The CDR3 runs 14 residues. This TCR derives from a woman between 50 and 59 years old who had recovered from COVID-19. The sample consisted of PBMCs or T cells enriched from blood (not recorded which). The chain carries TRBV3-1 (or the pseudogene TRBV3-2) and TRBJ1-4; no firm D call. The CDR3 region is CASSQRGLNEKLFF. The CDR3 DNA is TGTGCCAGCAGCCAAAGAGGTCTTAATGAAAAACTGTTTTTT.